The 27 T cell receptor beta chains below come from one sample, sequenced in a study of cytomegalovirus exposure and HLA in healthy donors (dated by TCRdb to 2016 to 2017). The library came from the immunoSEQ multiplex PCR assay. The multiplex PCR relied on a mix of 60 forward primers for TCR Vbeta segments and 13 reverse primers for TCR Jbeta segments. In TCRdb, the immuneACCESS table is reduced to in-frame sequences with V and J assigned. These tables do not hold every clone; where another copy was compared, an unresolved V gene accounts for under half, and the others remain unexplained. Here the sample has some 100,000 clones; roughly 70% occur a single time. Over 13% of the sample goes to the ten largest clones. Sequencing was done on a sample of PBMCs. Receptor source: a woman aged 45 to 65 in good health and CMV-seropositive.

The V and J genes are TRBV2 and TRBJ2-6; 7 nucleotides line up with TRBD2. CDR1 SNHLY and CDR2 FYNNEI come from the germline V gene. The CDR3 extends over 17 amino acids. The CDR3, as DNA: TGTGCATCGGCGGGGGTCCTGGCGGCCTCTGGGGCCAACGTCCTGACTTTC. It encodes CASAGVLAASGANVLTF.

This CDR3 reads CASSEAQGATEAFF. The DNA for the CDR3 is TGTGCCAGCAGTGAGGCGCAGGGCGCCACTGAAGCTTTCTTT. V and J are TRBV2 and TRBJ1-1; maybe TRBD1 (5 bases). The germline V and J ends were trimmed by 3 bases and 4 bases, with 12 bases remaining between them. The CDR3 is 14 amino acids. Germline CDR1 is SNHLY and CDR2 is FYNNEI.

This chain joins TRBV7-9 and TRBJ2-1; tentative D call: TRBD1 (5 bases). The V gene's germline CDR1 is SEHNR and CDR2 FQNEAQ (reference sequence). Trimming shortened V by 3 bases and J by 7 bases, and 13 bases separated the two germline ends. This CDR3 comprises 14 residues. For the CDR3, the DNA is TGTGCCAGCAGCTTGATCAGGGAAAGGAATGAGCAGTTCTTC. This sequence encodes CASSLIRERNEQFF.

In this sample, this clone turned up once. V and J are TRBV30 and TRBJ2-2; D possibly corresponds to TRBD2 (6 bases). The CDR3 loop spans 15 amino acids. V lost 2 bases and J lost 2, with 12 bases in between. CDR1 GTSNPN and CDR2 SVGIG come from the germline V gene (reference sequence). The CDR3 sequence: CAWSRRASNTGELFF. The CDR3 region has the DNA TGTGCCTGGAGTAGGAGGGCCTCCAACACCGGGGAGCTGTTTTTT.

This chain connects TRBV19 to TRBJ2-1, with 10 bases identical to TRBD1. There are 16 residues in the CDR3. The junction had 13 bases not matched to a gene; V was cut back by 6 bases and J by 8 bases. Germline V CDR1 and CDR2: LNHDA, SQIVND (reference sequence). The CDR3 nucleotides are TGTGCCAGTAGATCGATAGAGACAGGGGGCGGGTATGAGCAGTTCTTC. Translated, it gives CASRSIETGGGYEQFF.

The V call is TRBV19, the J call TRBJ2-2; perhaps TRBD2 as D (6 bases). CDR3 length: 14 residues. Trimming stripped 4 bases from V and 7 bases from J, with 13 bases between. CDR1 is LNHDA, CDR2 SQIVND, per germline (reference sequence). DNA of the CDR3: TGTGCCAGTAGTAGTTGGGGAGGTGTCGGGGAGCTGTTTTTT. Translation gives CASSSWGGVGELFF.

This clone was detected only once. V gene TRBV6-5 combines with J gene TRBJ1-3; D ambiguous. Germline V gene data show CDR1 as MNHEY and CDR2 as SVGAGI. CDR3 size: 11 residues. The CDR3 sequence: CATISGNTIYF. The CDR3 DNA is TGTGCGACAATATCTGGAAACACCATATATTTT.

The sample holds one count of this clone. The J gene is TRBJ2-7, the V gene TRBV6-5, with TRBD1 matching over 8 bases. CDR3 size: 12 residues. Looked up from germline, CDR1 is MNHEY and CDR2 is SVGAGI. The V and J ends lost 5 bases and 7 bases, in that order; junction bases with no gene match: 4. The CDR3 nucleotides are TGTGCCAGCAGTAGGACAGGGTTTGAGCAGTACTTC. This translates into CASSRTGFEQYF.

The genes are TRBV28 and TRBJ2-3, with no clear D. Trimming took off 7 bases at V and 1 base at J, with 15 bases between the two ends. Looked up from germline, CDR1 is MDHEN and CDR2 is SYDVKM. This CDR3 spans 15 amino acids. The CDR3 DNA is TGTGCCAGCACCCAATTGGCGACTGGCACAGATACGCAGTATTTT. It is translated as CASTQLATGTDTQYF.

This CDR3 reads CASSQVRGGGTGELFF. As DNA, the CDR3 is TGTGCCAGCAGCCAAGTTCGAGGGGGCGGCACCGGGGAGCTGTTTTTT. The V gene is TRBV14, the J gene TRBJ2-2, with TRBD1 matching over 7 bases. Per germline, CDR1 SGHDN and CDR2 FVKESK. Trimming cost V 1 base and J 4 bases; bases outside gene matches: 6. CDR3 length: 16 amino acids.

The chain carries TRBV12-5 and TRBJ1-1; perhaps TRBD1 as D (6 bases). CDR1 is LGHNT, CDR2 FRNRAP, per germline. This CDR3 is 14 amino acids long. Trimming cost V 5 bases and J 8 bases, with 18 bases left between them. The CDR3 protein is CASGKKTNRVEAFF. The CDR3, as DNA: TGTGCTAGTGGTAAGAAGACCAACAGGGTGGAAGCTTTCTTT.

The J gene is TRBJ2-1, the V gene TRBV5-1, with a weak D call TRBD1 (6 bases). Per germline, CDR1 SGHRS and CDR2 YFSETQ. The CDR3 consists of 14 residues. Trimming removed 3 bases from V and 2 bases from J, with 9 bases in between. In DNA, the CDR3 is TGCGCCAGCAGCTCTACAGGGCCCTACAATGAGCAGTTCTTC. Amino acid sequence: CASSSTGPYNEQFF.

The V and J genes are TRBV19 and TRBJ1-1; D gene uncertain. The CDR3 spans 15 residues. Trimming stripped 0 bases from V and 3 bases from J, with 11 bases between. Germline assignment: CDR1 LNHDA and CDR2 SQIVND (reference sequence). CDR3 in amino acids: CASSIDRVRDTEAFF. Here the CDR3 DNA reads TGTGCCAGTAGTATAGATCGGGTGCGGGACACTGAAGCTTTCTTT.

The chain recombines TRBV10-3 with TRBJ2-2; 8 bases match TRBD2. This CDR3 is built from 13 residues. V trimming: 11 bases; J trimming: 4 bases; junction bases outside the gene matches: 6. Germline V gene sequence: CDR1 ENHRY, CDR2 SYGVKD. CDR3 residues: CASTGGGTGELFF. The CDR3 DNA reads TGTGCCTCCACGGGGGGGGGCACCGGGGAGCTGTTTTTT.

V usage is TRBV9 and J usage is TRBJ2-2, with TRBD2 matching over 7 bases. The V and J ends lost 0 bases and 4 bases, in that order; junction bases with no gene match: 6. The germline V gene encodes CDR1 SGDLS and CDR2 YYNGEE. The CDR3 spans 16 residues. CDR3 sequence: CASSVGEREGTGELFF. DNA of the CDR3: TGTGCCAGCAGCGTAGGTGAGCGGGAAGGCACCGGGGAGCTGTTTTTT.

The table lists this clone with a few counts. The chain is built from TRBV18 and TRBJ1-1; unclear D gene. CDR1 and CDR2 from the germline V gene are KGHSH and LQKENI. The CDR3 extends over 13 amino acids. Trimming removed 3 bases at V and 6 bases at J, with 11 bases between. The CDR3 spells CASSPISLAEAFF. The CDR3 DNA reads TGTGCCAGCTCACCCATTTCACTCGCTGAAGCTTTCTTT.

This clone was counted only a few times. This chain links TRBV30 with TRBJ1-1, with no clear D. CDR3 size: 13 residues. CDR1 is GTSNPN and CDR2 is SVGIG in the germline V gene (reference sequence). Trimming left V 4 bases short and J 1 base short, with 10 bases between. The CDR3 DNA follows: TGTGCCTGGAATTGGCCTTCGAACACTGAAGCTTTCTTT. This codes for CAWNWPSNTEAFF.

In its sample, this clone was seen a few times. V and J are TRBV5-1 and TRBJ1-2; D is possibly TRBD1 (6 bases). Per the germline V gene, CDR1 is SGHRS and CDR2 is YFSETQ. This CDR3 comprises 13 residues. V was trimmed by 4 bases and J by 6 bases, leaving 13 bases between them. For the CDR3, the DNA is TGCGCCAGCAGCAGGGGGACGGTCGATGGCTACACCTTC. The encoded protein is CASSRGTVDGYTF.

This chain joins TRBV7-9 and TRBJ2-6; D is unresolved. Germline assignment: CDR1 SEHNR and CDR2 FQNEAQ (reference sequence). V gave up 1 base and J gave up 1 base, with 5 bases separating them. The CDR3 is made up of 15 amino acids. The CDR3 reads CASSLVSSGANVLTF. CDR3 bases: TGTGCCAGCAGCTTAGTCTCGTCTGGGGCCAACGTCCTGACTTTC.

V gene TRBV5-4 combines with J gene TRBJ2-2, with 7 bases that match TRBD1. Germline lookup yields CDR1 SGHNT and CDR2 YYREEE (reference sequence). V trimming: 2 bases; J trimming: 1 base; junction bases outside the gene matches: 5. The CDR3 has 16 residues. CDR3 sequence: CASSFPGTVNTGELFF. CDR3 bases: TGTGCCAGCAGCTTCCCCGGGACAGTGAACACCGGGGAGCTGTTTTTT.

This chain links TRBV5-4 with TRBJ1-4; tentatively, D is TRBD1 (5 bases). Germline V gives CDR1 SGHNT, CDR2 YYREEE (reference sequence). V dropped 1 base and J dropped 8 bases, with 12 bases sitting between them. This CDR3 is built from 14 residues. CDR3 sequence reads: CASSLRREGEKLFF. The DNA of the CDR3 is TGTGCCAGCAGCTTGAGGAGGGAGGGGGAAAAACTGTTTTTT.

CDR3 protein: CASSPHSGVTEQYF. Written as DNA, the CDR3 is TGTGCCAGCAGTCCACATAGCGGGGTTACGGAGCAGTACTTC. This rearrangement joins TRBV28 to TRBJ2-7, with TRBD2 identical over 8 bases. CDR3 length: 14 residues. CDR1 MDHEN and CDR2 SYDVKM come from the germline V gene. The V gene end was trimmed by 5 bases and the J gene end by 7 bases; junction bases not matched to a gene: 10.

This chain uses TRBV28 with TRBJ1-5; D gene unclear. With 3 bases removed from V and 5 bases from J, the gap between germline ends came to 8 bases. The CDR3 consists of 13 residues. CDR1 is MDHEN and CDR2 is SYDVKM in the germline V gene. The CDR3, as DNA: TGTGCCAGCAGTTTTCCTCCTTATCAGCCCCAGCATTTT. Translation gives CASSFPPYQPQHF.

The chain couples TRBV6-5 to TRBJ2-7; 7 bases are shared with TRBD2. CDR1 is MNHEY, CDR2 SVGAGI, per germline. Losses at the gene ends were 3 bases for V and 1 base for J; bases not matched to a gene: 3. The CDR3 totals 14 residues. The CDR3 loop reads CASSYRRESYEQYF. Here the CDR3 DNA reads TGTGCCAGCAGTTATAGGCGGGAGTCCTACGAGCAGTACTTC.

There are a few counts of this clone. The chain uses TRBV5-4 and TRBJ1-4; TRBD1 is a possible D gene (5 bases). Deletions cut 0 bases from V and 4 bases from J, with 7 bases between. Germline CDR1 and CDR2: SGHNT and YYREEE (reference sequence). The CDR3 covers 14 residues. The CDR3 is CASSLGGGNEKLFF. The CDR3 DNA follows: TGTGCCAGCAGCTTGGGGGGCGGTAATGAAAAACTGTTTTTT.

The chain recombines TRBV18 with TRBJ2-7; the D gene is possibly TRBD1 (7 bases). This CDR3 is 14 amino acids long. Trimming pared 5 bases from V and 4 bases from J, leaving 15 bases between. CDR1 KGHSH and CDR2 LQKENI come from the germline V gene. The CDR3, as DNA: TGTGCCAGCTCAGGGAGCAGGGGGGTTTACGAGCAGTACTTC. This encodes CASSGSRGVYEQYF. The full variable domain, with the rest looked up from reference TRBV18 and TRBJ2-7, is NAGVMQNPRHLVRRRGQEARLRCSPMKGHSHVYWYRQLPEEGLKFMVYLQKENIIDESGMPKERFSAEFPKEGPSILRIQQVVRGDSAAYFCASSGSRGVYEQYFGPGTRLTVT.

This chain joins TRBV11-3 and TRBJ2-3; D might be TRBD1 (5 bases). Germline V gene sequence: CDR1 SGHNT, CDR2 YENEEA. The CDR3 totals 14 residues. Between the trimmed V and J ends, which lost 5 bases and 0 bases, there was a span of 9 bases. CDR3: CASSHGASTDTQYF. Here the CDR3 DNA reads TGTGCCAGCAGCCATGGGGCGAGCACAGATACGCAGTATTTT. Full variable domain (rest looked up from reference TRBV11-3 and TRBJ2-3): EAGVVQSPRYKIIEKKQPVAFWCNPISGHNTLYWYLQNLGQGPELLIRYENEEAVDDSQLPKDRFSAERLKGVDSTLKIQPAELGDSAVYLCASSHGASTDTQYFGPGTRLTVL.